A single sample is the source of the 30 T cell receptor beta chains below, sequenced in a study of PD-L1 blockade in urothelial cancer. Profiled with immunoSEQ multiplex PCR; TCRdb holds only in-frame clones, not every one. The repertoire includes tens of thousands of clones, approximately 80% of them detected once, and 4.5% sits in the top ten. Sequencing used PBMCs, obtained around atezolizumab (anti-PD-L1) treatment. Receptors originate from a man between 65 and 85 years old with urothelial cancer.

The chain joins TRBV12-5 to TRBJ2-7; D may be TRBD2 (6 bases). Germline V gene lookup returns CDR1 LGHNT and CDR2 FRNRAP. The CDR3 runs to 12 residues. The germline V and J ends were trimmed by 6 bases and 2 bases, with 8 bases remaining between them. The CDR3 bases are TGTGCTAGTGGACGGGGGACCTACGAGCAGTACTTC. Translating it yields CASGRGTYEQYF. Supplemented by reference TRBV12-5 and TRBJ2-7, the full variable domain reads DARVTQTPRHKVTEMGQEVTMRCQPILGHNTVFWYRQTMMQGLELLAYFRNRAPLDDSGMPKDRFSAEMPDATLATLKIQPSEPRDSAVYFCASGRGTYEQYFGPGTRLTVT.

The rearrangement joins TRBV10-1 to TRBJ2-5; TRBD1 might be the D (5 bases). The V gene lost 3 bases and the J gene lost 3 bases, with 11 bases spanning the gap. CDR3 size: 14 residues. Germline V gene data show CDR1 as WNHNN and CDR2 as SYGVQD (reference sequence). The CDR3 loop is CASSDPGQKETQYF. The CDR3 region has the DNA TGCGCCAGCAGTGACCCCGGACAAAAAGAGACCCAGTACTTC.

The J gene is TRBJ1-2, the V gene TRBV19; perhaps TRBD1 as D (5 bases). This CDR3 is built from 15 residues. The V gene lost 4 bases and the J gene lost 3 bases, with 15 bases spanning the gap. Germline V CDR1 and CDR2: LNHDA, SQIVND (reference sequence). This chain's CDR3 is CASSTGGREDYGYTF. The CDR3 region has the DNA TGTGCCAGTAGTACAGGCGGCAGGGAGGACTATGGCTACACCTTC.

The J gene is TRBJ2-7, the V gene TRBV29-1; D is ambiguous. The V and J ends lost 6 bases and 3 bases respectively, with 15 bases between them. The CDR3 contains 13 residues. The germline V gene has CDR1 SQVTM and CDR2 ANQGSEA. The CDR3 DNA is TGCAGCGTCGTAACAGTAACTGGCTACGAGCAGTACTTC. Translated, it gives CSVVTVTGYEQYF.

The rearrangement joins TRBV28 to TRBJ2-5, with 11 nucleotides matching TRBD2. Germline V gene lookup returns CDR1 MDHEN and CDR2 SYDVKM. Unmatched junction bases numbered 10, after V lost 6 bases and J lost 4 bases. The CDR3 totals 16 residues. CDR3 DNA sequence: TGTGCCAGCAGCCGGACTAGCGGGCCGGGGGGAGAGACCCAGTACTTC. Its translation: CASSRTSGPGGETQYF.

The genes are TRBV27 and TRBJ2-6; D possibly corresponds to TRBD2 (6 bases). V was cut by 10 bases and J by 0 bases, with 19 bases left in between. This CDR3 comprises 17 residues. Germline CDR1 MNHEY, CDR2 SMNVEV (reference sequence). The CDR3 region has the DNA TGTGCCACAGCTCGGGCTAGCGACCGCTCTGGGGCCAACGTCCTGACTTTC. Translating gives CATARASDRSGANVLTF.

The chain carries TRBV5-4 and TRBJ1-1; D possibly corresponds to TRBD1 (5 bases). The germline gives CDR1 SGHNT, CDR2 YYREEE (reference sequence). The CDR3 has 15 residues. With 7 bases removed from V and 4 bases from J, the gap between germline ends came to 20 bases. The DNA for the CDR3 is TGTGCCAGCTCCCCGGAGGGCAGGGTGGGCACTGAAGCTTTCTTT. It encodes CASSPEGRVGTEAFF.

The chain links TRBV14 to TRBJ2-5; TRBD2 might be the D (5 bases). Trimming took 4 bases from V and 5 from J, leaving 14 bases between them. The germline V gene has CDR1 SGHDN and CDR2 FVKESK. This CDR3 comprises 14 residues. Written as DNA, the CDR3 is TGTGCCAGCAGCCCGCAGAGGAGGTACGAGACCCAGTACTTC. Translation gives CASSPQRRYETQYF.

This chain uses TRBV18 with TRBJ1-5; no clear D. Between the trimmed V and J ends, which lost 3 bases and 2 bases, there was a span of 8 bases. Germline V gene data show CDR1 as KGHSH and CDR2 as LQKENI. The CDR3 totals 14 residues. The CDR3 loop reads CASSPLRGNQPQHF. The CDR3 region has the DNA TGTGCCAGCTCACCGCTGAGGGGCAATCAGCCCCAGCATTTT.

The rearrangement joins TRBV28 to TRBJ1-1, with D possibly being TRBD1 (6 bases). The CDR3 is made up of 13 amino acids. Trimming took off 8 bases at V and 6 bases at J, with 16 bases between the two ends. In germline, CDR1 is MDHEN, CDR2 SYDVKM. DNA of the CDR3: TGTGCCAGCGGGCCGAGGGGGTTGCCTGAAGCTTTCTTT. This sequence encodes CASGPRGLPEAFF.

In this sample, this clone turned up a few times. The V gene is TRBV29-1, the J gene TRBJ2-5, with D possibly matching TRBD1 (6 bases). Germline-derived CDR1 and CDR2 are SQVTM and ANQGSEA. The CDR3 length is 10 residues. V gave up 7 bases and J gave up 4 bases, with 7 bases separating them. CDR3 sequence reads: CSAGVETQYF. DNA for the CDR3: TGCAGCGCAGGGGTAGAGACCCAGTACTTC.

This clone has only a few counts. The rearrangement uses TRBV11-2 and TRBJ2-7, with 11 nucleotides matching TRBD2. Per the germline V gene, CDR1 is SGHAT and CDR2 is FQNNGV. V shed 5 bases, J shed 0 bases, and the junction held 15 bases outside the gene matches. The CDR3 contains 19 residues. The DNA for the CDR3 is TGTGCCAGCAGCCCCGGCCGGACTACTAGCGGGGGTATCTCCTACGAGCAGTACTTC. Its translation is CASSPGRTTSGGISYEQYF.

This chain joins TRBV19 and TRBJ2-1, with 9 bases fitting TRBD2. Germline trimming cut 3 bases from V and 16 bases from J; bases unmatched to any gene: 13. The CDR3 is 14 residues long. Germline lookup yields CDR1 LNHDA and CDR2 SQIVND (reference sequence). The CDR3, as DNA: TGTGCCAGTAGTATCGGTCTAGCGGGATATTTGTTCTTCTTC. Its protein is CASSIGLAGYLFFF.

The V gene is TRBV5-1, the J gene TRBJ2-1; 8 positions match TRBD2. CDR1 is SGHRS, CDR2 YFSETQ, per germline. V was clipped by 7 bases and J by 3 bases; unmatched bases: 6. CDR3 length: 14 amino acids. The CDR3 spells CASAYSGNYNEQFF. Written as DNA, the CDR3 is TGCGCCAGCGCCTATAGCGGGAACTACAATGAGCAGTTCTTC. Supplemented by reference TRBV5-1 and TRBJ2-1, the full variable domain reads KAGVTQTPRYLIKTRGQQVTLSCSPISGHRSVSWYQQTPGQGLQFLFEYFSETQRNKGNFPGRFSGRQFSNSRSEMNVSTLELGDSALYLCASAYSGNYNEQFFGPGTRLTVL.

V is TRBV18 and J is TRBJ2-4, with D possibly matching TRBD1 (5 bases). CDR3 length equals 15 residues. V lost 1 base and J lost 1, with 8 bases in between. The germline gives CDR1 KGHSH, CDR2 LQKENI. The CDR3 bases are TGTGCCAGCTCACCACAGAACAGGGCCAAAAACATTCAGTACTTC. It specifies CASSPQNRAKNIQYF. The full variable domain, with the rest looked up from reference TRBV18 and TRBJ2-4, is NAGVMQNPRHLVRRRGQEARLRCSPMKGHSHVYWYRQLPEEGLKFMVYLQKENIIDESGMPKERFSAEFPKEGPSILRIQQVVRGDSAAYFCASSPQNRAKNIQYFGAGTRLSVL.

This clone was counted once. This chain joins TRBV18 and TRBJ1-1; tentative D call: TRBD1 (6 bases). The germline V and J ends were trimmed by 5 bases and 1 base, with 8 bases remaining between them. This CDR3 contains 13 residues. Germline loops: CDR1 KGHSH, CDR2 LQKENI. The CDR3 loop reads CASSSTGNTEAFF. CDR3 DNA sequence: TGTGCCAGCTCATCGACAGGGAACACTGAAGCTTTCTTT.

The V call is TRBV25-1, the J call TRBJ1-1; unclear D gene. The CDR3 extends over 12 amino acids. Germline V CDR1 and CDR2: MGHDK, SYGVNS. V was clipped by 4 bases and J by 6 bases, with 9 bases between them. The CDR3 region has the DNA TGTGCCAGCAGTGGAGGGCGACCTGAAGCTTTCTTT. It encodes CASSGGRPEAFF. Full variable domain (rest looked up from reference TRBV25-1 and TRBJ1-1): EADIYQTPRYLVIGTGKKITLECSQTMGHDKMYWYQQDPGMELHLIHYSYGVNSTEKGDLSSESTVSRIRTEHFPLTLESARPSHTSQYLCASSGGRPEAFFGQGTRLTVV.

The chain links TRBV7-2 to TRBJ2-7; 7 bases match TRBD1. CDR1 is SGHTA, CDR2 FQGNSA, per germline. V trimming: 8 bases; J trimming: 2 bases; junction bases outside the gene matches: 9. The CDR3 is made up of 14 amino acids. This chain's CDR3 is CASLPAGGPYEQYF. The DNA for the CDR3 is TGTGCCAGCCTACCCGCAGGGGGACCCTACGAGCAGTACTTC.

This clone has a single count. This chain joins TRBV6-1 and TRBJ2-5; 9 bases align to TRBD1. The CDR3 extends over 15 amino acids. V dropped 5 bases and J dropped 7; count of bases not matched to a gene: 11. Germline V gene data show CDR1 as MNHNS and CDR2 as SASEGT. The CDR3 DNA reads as TGTGCCAGCAGTTCAATTAACAGGGGGCAGGGGACCCAGTACTTC. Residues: CASSSINRGQGTQYF.

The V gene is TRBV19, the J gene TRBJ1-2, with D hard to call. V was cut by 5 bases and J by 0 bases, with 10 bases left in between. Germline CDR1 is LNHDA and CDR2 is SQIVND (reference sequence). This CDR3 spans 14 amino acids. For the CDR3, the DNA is TGTGCCAGTAGTCCCGGGGTCGCTAACTATGGCTACACCTTC. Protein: CASSPGVANYGYTF.

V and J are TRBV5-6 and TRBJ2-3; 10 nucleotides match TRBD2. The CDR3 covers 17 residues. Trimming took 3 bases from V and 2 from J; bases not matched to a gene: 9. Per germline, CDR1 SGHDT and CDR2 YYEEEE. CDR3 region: CASSWMSSGRATDTQYF. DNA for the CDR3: TGTGCCAGCAGCTGGATGTCTAGCGGGAGAGCCACAGATACGCAGTATTTT.

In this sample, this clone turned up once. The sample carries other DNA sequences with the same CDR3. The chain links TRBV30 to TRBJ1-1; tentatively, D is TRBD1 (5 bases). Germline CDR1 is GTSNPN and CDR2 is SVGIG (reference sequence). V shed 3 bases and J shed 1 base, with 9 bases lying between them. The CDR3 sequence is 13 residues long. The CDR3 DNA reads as TGTGCCTGGAGCGCTACAGGGAACACTGAAGCTTTCTTT. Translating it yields CAWSATGNTEAFF.

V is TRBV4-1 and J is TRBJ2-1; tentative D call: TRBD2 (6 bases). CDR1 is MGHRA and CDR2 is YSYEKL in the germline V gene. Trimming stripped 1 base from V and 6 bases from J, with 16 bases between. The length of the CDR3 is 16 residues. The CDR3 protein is CASSQGGRDGSNEQFF. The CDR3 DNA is TGCGCCAGCAGCCAAGGGGGCAGGGACGGGAGCAATGAGCAGTTCTTC.

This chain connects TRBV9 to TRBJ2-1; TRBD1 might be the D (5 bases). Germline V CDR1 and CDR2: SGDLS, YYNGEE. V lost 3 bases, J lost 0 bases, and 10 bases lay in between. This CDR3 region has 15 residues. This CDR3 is CASSGSGISYNEQFF. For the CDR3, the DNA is TGTGCCAGCAGCGGATCAGGGATCTCCTACAATGAGCAGTTCTTC.

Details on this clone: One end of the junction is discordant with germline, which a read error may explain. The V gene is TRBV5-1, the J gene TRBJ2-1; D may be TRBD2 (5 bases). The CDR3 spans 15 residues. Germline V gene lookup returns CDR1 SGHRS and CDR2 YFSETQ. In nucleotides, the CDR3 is TGCGCCAGCACCTTGGACTCTGGCTCCTACAATGAGCAGTTCTTC. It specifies CASTLDSGSYNEQFF.

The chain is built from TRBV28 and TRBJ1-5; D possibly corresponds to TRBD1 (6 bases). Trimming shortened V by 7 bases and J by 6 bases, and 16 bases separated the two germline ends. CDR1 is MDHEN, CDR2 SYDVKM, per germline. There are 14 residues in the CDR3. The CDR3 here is CASIRGGGAQPQHF. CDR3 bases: TGTGCCAGCATCAGGGGTGGGGGGGCTCAGCCCCAGCATTTT.

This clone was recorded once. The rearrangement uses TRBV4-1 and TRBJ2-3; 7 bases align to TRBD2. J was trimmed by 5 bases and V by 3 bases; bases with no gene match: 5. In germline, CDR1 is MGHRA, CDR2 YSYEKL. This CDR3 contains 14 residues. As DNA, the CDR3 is TGCGCCAGCAGCCAGTCCGGGAGGAAAGATACGCAGTATTTT. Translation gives CASSQSGRKDTQYF.

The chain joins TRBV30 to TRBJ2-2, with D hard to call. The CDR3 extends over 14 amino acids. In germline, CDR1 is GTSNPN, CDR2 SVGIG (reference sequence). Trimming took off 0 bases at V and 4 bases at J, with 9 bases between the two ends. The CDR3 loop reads CAWSVGRVTGELFF. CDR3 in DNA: TGTGCCTGGAGTGTAGGTCGGGTCACCGGGGAGCTGTTTTTT.

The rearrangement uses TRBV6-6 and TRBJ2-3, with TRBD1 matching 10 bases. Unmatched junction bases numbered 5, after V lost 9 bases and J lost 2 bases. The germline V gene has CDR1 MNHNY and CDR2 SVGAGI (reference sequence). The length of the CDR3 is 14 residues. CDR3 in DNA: TGTGCCAGTTGGGACAGGGGAAACACAGATACGCAGTATTTT. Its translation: CASWDRGNTDTQYF.

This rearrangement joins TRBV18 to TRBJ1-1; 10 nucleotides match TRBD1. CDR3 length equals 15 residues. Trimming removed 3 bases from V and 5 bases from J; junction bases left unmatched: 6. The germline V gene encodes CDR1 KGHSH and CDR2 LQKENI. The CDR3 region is CASSPPGTGVTEAFF. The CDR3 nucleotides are TGTGCCAGCTCACCTCCCGGGACAGGGGTGACTGAAGCTTTCTTT.